This T cell receptor (beta chain) was sequenced during a study of early stage breast cancer tumors. Whole-study context: Each sample averaged about 9.4-fold read coverage. Study conclusions and caveats: Tumors had approximately 2.5-fold higher T cell density and higher clonality than adjacent normal breast tissue. Blood repertoires resembled normal breast more than tumor.

The assay was immunoSEQ multiplex PCR, and TCRdb's table has in-frame clones only and misses some. The table shows about 50,000 clones, with just under 80% occurring only once. Comment on this clone: The antigen remains unidentified.

Trimming took 3 bases from V and 5 from J, leaving 9 bases between them. The CDR3 spans 13 residues. Per germline, CDR1 SGHVS and CDR2 FQNEAQ. The source of this sequence is a person between 35 and 49 years old with breast cancer. The genes are TRBV7-8 and TRBJ2-3; maybe TRBD1 (6 bases). The sequenced material came from blood. CDR3 nucleotides: TGTGCCAGCAGCTTCGGACAGCTAGATACGCAGTATTTT. It is translated as CASSFGQLDTQYF.